The 15 T cell receptor beta chains below were found in one sample sequenced in a study of blood T cells in healthy people across ages. Using a J-beta primer mix together with a sample-barcoded 5' primer, a second PCR was run for about 6 to 11 cycles. TCRdb called the 5' RACE reads again in MiXCR, with one record for every CDR3 protein. The sample records hundreds of thousands of distinct CDR3 sequences, about 40% being singletons. The sample was blood. Receptors originate from a woman between 55 and 75 years old in good health.

The chain uses TRBV5-1 and TRBJ2-1; tentative D call: TRBD2 (5 bases). V lost 0 bases and J lost 9, with 13 bases in between. Per germline, CDR1 SGHRS and CDR2 YFSETQ. The CDR3 runs to 14 residues. Here the CDR3 reads CASSLVDGGAEQFF. CDR3 DNA sequence: TGCGCCAGCAGCTTGGTTGATGGAGGCGCTGAGCAGTTCTTC.

Points on this clonotype: Germline is not matched at one junction end, which may reflect a read error. The gene calls are TRBV3-1 and TRBJ2-5; 8 bases fit TRBD2. Judging by the DNA end, TRBJ2-7 fits better; the J call may be wrong. The length of the CDR3 is 16 residues. Germline V gene data show CDR1 as LGHDT and CDR2 as YNNKEL (reference sequence). DNA for the CDR3: TGTGCCAGCAACCAAGGCCTTGGGACTAGTAGTCTCGAGCAGTACTTC. It encodes CASNQGLGTSSLEQYF.

The rearrangement links TRBV9 to TRBJ1-6; no reliable D call. Germline loops: CDR1 SGDLS, CDR2 YYNGEE. V was trimmed by 0 bases and J by 7 bases, leaving 11 bases between them. The CDR3 has 15 amino acids. This CDR3 is CASSVGGALNSPLHF. CDR3 nucleotide sequence: TGTGCCAGCAGCGTAGGGGGAGCCTTAAATTCACCCCTCCACTTT.

This clonotype was seen at least ten times. The chain couples TRBV12-3 or TRBV12-4 to TRBJ2-1; 14 bases are shared with TRBD2. Trimming removed 6 bases from V and 8 bases from J; junction bases left unmatched: 9. The CDR3 runs 16 residues. The CDR3 spells CASSLGLAGAEDEQFF. The CDR3 DNA is TGTGCCAGCAGCTTGGGACTAGCGGGGGCGGAGGATGAGCAGTTCTTC.

This clonotype was picked up a small number of times. CDR3: CASSNFGGGYTEAFF. The DNA of the CDR3 is TGTGCCAGCAGTAATTTCGGCGGTGGTTACACTGAAGCTTTCTTT. J is TRBJ1-1 and V is TRBV12-3 or TRBV12-4, with D uncertain. The CDR3 is 15 amino acids. V was pared by 5 bases and J by 3 bases, with 16 bases between.

This clonotype was detected a few times. The CDR3 DNA follows: TGTGCCAACCGACAGGGCCCCCAAGAGACCCAGTACTTC. Its protein is CANRQGPQETQYF. V usage is TRBV7-9 and J usage is TRBJ2-5; 7 nucleotides align to TRBD1. Germline CDR1 SEHNR, CDR2 FQNEAQ (reference sequence). There are 13 residues in the CDR3. The trim removed 10 bases at V and 1 base at J, leaving 6 bases unmatched.

The chain employs TRBV28 and TRBJ1-2; D may be TRBD1 (6 bases). Trimming pared 2 bases from V and 8 bases from J, leaving 18 bases between. CDR1 is MDHEN and CDR2 is SYDVKM in the germline V gene. The CDR3 contains 15 residues. CDR3 sequence: CASSLQGRGLGGYTF. In DNA, the CDR3 is TGTGCCAGCAGTTTACAAGGCAGGGGACTAGGGGGCTACACCTTC.

The table lists this clonotype with a count of one. The rearrangement uses TRBV27 and TRBJ2-7; 16 bases line up with TRBD2. Germline CDR1 reads MNHEY; CDR2 reads SMNVEV (reference sequence). The length of the CDR3 is 16 residues. Germline trimming cut 3 bases from V and 7 bases from J; bases unmatched to any gene: 6. The CDR3 loop reads CASSFTGLAGGEEQYF. The CDR3 DNA reads TGTGCCAGCAGTTTCACGGGACTAGCGGGAGGGGAAGAGCAGTACTTC.

This clonotype was detected only a few times. This chain links TRBV9 with TRBJ2-1, with 10 positions matching TRBD2. CDR3 size: 16 residues. The ends lost 0 bases at V and 6 bases at J; junction bases unmatched: 6. Germline-derived CDR1 and CDR2 are SGDLS and YYNGEE. CDR3 sequence: CASSVEASGGINEQFF. DNA for the CDR3: TGTGCCAGCAGCGTAGAGGCTAGCGGGGGCATCAATGAGCAGTTCTTC. Looking up the rest from reference TRBV9 and TRBJ2-1 gives the full variable domain: DSGVTQTPKHLITATGQRVTLRCSPRSGDLSVYWYQQSLDQGLQFLIQYYNGEERAKGNILERFSAQQFPDLHSELNLSSLELGDSALYFCASSVEASGGINEQFFGPGTRLTVL.

This clonotype occurred a few times. The chain couples TRBV9 to TRBJ1-5, with D perhaps matching TRBD1 (5 bases). The V gene's germline CDR1 is SGDLS and CDR2 YYNGEE. There are 15 residues in the CDR3. The V end was cut by 4 bases, the J end by 4 bases, with 15 bases between. The CDR3 DNA is TGTGCCAGCAGCCCCCTGGGGGGGGAGAATCAGCCCCAGCATTTT. It encodes CASSPLGGENQPQHF. Full variable domain (remainder filled in from reference TRBV9 and TRBJ1-5): DSGVTQTPKHLITATGQRVTLRCSPRSGDLSVYWYQQSLDQGLQFLIQYYNGEERAKGNILERFSAQQFPDLHSELNLSSLELGDSALYFCASSPLGGENQPQHFGDGTRLSIL.

This clonotype was picked up many times. The chain employs TRBV10-3 and TRBJ2-7; 8 positions agree with TRBD1. CDR3 length equals 17 residues. The germline CDR1 and CDR2 sequences are ENHRY and SYGVKD. J lost 2 bases, V lost 2 bases, and 11 bases had no gene match. This CDR3 is CAISETLRDRSAYEQYF. In DNA, the CDR3 is TGTGCCATCAGTGAGACCCTCCGGGACAGGTCGGCCTACGAGCAGTACTTC.

There are many counts of this clonotype. V is TRBV5-1 and J is TRBJ2-7; D tentatively fits TRBD1 or TRBD2 (6 bases each). CDR1 and CDR2 from the germline V gene are SGHRS and YFSETQ. Trimming stripped 4 bases from V and 1 base from J, with 21 bases between. The CDR3 covers 17 residues. CDR3 sequence: CASSRTQSGGGSYEQYF. The CDR3 DNA is TGCGCCAGCAGCCGAACTCAGAGCGGAGGGGGTTCCTACGAGCAGTACTTC.

The V and J genes are TRBV15 and TRBJ2-1, with 7 bases identical to TRBD1. Germline V CDR1 and CDR2: LNHNV, YYDKDF (reference sequence). After removal of 5 bases from V and 13 bases from J, the junction contained 14 bases not matched to a gene. This CDR3 is 14 amino acids long. The CDR3 spells CATSPDRVQETQFF. For the CDR3, the DNA is TGTGCCACCAGCCCTGACAGGGTCCAGGAGACCCAGTTCTTC.

The J gene is TRBJ2-1, the V gene TRBV7-3; possibly TRBD1 or TRBD2 for D (6 bases each). The germline V gene encodes CDR1 SGHTA and CDR2 FQGTGA. The length of the CDR3 is 14 residues. Deletions cut 5 bases from V and 8 bases from J, with 16 bases between. This CDR3 reads CASSLGGRYDEQFF. The CDR3 DNA is TGTGCCAGCAGCCTAGGGGGGCGGTACGATGAGCAGTTCTTC. Drawing the rest from reference TRBV7-3 and TRBJ2-1, the complete variable domain is GAGVSQTPSNKVTEKGKYVELRCDPISGHTALYWYRQSLGQGPEFLIYFQGTGAADDSGLPNDRFFAVRPEGSVSTLKIQRTERGDSAVYLCASSLGGRYDEQFFGPGTRLTVL.

V usage is TRBV7-3 and J usage is TRBJ2-2; possible D gene TRBD2, 6 bases. Trimming left V 1 base short and J 0 bases short, with 18 bases between. The CDR3 length is 19 residues. Germline CDR1 reads SGHTA; CDR2 reads FQGTGA. This CDR3 is CASSLKPLGGVANTGELFF. CDR3 coding DNA: TGTGCCAGCAGCTTAAAGCCCCTCGGCGGGGTAGCGAACACCGGGGAGCTGTTTTTT.